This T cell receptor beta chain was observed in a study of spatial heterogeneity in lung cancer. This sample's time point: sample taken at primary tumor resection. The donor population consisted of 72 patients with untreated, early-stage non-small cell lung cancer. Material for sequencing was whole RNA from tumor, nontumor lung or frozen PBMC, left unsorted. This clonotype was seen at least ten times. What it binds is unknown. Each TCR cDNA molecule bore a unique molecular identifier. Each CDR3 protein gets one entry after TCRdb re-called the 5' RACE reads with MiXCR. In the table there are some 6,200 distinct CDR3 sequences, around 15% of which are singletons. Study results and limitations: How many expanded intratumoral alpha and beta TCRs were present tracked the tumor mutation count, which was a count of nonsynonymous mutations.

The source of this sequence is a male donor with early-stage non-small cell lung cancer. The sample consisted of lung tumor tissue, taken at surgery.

Written as DNA, the CDR3 is TGTGCCAGCAGTCCGACAGGGAGGTATGGCTACACCTTC. Translation: CASSPTGRYGYTF. The rearrangement joins TRBV12-3 or TRBV12-4 to TRBJ1-2, with 7 nucleotides matching TRBD1. The CDR3 totals 13 residues. Trimming at V came to 5 bases and at J to 5 bases, leaving 5 bases not matched to a gene.